The sequence of this T cell receptor (beta chain) was determined in a study of siplizumab effects on memory and regulatory T cells. General study points: Significant reduction of alloreactive sequences traceable to unstimulated CD4+ memory cells was observed with siplizumab. Roughly 75-97% of dividing CD4+ or CD8+ clones were without an attributable naive or memory phenotype. Apparently key alloresponse contributors, naive T cells also seemed more diverse than memory cells.

This clone has a single count. Its antigen remains unknown. Assays were performed on about 10^5 TCR templates per sample. Clones were read by immunoSEQ multiplex PCR, and TCRdb kept only the in-frame ones, dropping some. The sample includes about 110,000 clones, roughly nine tenths of them seen just once. Germline loops: CDR1 SEHNR, CDR2 FQNEAQ (reference sequence). This CDR3 comprises 13 residues. J was trimmed by 6 bases and V by 7 bases; bases with no gene match: 6. The source is a human donor in good health. The V call is TRBV7-9, the J call TRBJ2-3; 8 nucleotides agree with TRBD2. Sequences were obtained from Tregs sorted from blood. Here the CDR3 reads CASIAGLGDTQYF. CDR3 bases: TGTGCCAGCATAGCGGGATTGGGGGATACGCAGTATTTT.